This TCR beta chain was obtained from a study of neoadjuvant nivolumab and ipilimumab in lung cancer. Study-level points and caveats: Resected tumors had greater TCR richness and clonality than uninvolved lung.

Measured with immunoSEQ multiplex PCR; TCRdb has only the in-frame clones, and not every one. The sample contains some 37,000 clones, roughly 87% of which appear only once. This clone came up once. Antigen: not known. CDR3 size: 15 residues. The V end lost 4 bases, the J end lost 0 bases, and 12 bases lay between the germline ends. Germline CDR1 GTSNPN, CDR2 SVGIG (reference sequence). This TCR derives from an adult with non-small cell lung cancer. J is TRBJ1-4 and V is TRBV30, with D perhaps TRBD1 (6 bases). Sample: peripheral blood, taken before neoadjuvant nivolumab, alone or with ipilimumab. This CDR3 reads CAWNGQIATNEKLFF. The CDR3 bases are TGTGCCTGGAACGGACAGATTGCAACTAATGAAAAACTGTTTTTT.